Listed below are T cell receptor beta chains from one sample, sequenced in a study of blood T cell repertoires in COVID-19. Sequencing used immunoSEQ multiplex PCR; TCRdb keeps in-frame clones, though not all of them. The sample contains more than 130,000 clones, more than 75% of which appear only once. The sequencing sample was made of peripheral blood. The receptor set was obtained from a woman between 40 and 55 years old with acute or convalescent COVID-19. The CDR3 runs from the conserved cysteine through the conserved F or W. Each record gives: V gene, J gene, D gene, clone size, CDR3 protein, CDR3 DNA. A D gene is named only where the DNA matches it firmly. Size is stated for part of the rows, as once, few or many counts, or as a class when the clone is expanded.

>TRBV6-4|TRBJ2-3|TRBD2|NA
CASSGTSGTDTQYF
TGTGCCAGCAGTGGGACTAGCGGGACAGATACGCAGTATTTT
>TRBV7-9|TRBJ1-6|NA|NA
CASSLATGENSPLHF
TGTGCCAGCAGCTTAGCTACGGGGGAGAATTCACCCCTCCACTTT
>TRBV5-6|TRBJ2-5|NA|NA
CASRRDTFQETQYF
TGTGCCAGCAGGAGGGACACCTTCCAAGAGACCCAGTACTTC
>TRBV5-1|TRBJ1-1|NA|NA
CASSFGSGGTEAFF
TGCGCCAGCAGCTTTGGTTCGGGGGGAACTGAAGCTTTCTTT
>TRBV19|TRBJ1-1|NA|once
CASTRGRLNTEAFF
TGTGCCAGTACGAGGGGGAGATTGAACACTGAAGCTTTCTTT
>TRBV18|TRBJ1-5|NA|NA
CASSGTTLSQPQHF
TGTGCCAGCTCAGGGACAACGCTAAGTCAGCCCCAGCATTTT
>TRBV6-5|TRBJ2-7|TRBD2|NA
CASSPYSGLAYEQYF
TGTGCCAGCAGTCCGTATTCGGGACTAGCGTACGAGCAGTACTTC
>TRBV19|TRBJ2-7|TRBD2|NA
CASSPTPSGGTTLGYEQYF
TGTGCCAGTAGCCCCACCCCTAGCGGGGGAACCACCTTGGGGTACGAGCAGTACTTC
>TRBV19|TRBJ1-1|NA|NA
CASGDRVNTEAFF
TGTGCCAGTGGAGACCGAGTGAACACTGAAGCTTTCTTT
>TRBV7-2|TRBJ1-2|NA|once
CASIPRQANYGYTF
TGTGCCAGCATCCCCCGACAGGCAAACTATGGCTACACCTTC
>TRBV9|TRBJ1-3|NA|NA
CASSVATTSGNTIYF
TGTGCCAGCAGCGTAGCCACTACCTCTGGAAACACCATATATTTT
>TRBV2|TRBJ2-3|NA|few
CASRSGQPIVYF
TGTGCCAGCAGGTCTGGACAACCTATCGTTTATTTT
>TRBV25-1|TRBJ2-2|NA|NA
CASSVSSGGGSTGELFF
TGTGCCAGCAGTGTATCTTCGGGGGGCGGTAGCACCGGGGAGCTGTTTTTT
>TRBV30|TRBJ2-2|NA|NA
CAWSVRRAANTGELFF
TGTGCCTGGAGTGTTAGGAGGGCCGCGAACACCGGGGAGCTGTTTTTT
>TRBV24-1|TRBJ1-5|TRBD1|NA
CATSDYGTDLSNQPQHF
TGTGCCACCAGTGATTATGGGACAGACCTTAGTAATCAGCCCCAGCATTTT
>TRBV29-1|TRBJ1-3|NA|NA
CSVELGSTGNTIYF
TGCAGCGTTGAGCTCGGGAGTACTGGAAACACCATATATTTT
>TRBV5-1|TRBJ1-3|NA|NA
CASSRGSSGNTIYF
TGCGCCAGCAGTCGCGGGAGCTCTGGAAACACCATATATTTT
>TRBV24-1|TRBJ1-4|TRBD1|NA
CATGTGTNEKLFF
TGTGCCACCGGGACAGGGACTAATGAAAAACTGTTTTTT
>TRBV10-3|TRBJ2-2|NA|NA
CAITPGPTGELFF
TGTGCCATAACGCCAGGGCCCACCGGGGAGCTGTTTTTT
>TRBV28|TRBJ1-2|TRBD1|NA
CASSRSGGPYGYTF
TGTGCCAGCAGTCGCTCAGGGGGACCCTATGGCTACACCTTC
>TRBV5-1|TRBJ2-1|NA|NA
CASSLVQAIGSYNEQFF
TGCGCCAGCAGCTTGGTTCAGGCTATCGGCTCCTACAATGAGCAGTTCTTC
>TRBV5-6|TRBJ2-7|NA|NA
CASSLGVGRDFYEQYF
TGTGCCAGCAGCTTGGGGGTGGGGCGGGACTTCTACGAGCAGTACTTC
>TRBV27|TRBJ2-1|TRBD1|NA
CASTRTGGPYNEQFF
TGTGCCAGCACCCGGACAGGGGGCCCCTACAATGAGCAGTTCTTC
>TRBV2|TRBJ1-4|NA|NA
CASRDWDTLNEKLFF
TGTGCCAGCAGGGATTGGGACACCCTTAATGAAAAACTGTTTTTT